The 24 T cell receptor beta chains reported below all come from one sample, sequenced in a study of tumor-infiltrating lymphocytes in primary liver carcinoma. It was from around 20-30 mg of unsorted bulk tissue that RNA and DNA were co-extracted. A constant-region primer served to make TCR beta cDNA from approximately 490 ng total RNA. It was through three nested multiplex PCR rounds of slightly modified ARM-PCR that TCR beta libraries arose. TRBV1-TRBV30 forward and Cbeta reverse primers drove the first two roughly 9-cycle rounds. TCRdb re-derived calls from the multiplex PCR reads in MiXCR, one entry per CDR3 protein. The data hold more than 85,000 distinct CDR3 sequences, with about four fifths observed a single time. What was sequenced was liver tumor tissue from sampling region 3. Noted subset: tumor region T3, left-lateral pole. These receptors originate from a man in his forties with primary liver carcinoma and hepatitis B virus infection.

This clonotype was seen only a few times. The chain's CDR3 is CASSLRRGWVNEQFF. The CDR3 DNA sequence: TGTGCCAGCAGTTTGCGAAGGGGGTGGGTGAATGAGCAGTTCTTC. This chain uses TRBV28 with TRBJ2-1; D is possibly TRBD1 (6 bases). V gave up 3 bases and J gave up 7 bases, with 16 bases separating them. The germline gives CDR1 MDHEN, CDR2 SYDVKM. CDR3 length: 15 amino acids.

This sequence joins TRBV29-1 and TRBJ1-1; 8 bases are a match to TRBD1. After removal of 6 bases from V and 8 bases from J, the junction contained 8 bases not matched to a gene. Per germline, CDR1 SQVTM and CDR2 ANQGSEA. This CDR3 is 12 amino acids long. Here the CDR3 reads CSVSQDRVEAFF. DNA for the CDR3: TGCAGCGTCTCTCAGGACAGGGTCGAAGCTTTCTTT.

Remarks on this clonotype: The junction departs from germline at one end; a sequencing error may be responsible. The chain employs TRBV19 and TRBJ2-6, with 8 bases lining up with TRBD1. The CDR3 length is 17 residues. Germline assignment: CDR1 LNHDA and CDR2 SQIVND (reference sequence). The CDR3 is CASSTRTGCSGANVLTF. CDR3 sequence (DNA): TGTGCCAGTAGTACGCGGACAGGGTGCTCTGGGGCCAACGTTCTGACTTTC.

Remarks on this clonotype: Germline and junction disagree at one end, which may indicate a read error. The CDR3 bases are TGTGCCAGCAGGCAAGCCCCGGACTTACAACAGGAGCAGTACTTC. This sequence encodes CASRQAPDLQQEQYF. The chain couples TRBV4-2 to TRBJ2-7, with D perhaps matching TRBD2 (5 bases). The CDR3 totals 15 residues. CDR1 and CDR2 from the germline V gene are LGHNA and YNFKEQ.

A note on this clonotype: Because it lacks the conserved phenylalanine or tryptophan at the end, this CDR3 is likely a read error. No DNA is shown, since the ends of the CDR3 on it are uncertain; the CDR3 is the one TCRdb lists. This chain uses TRBV10-3 with TRBJ1-5. Germline lookup yields CDR1 ENHRY and CDR2 SYGVKD. The length of the CDR3 is 14 amino acids, counting both ends. CDR3 sequence: CAISGRGANQPQDY.

Concerning this clonotype itself: This is likely a read error, given that the CDR3 carries no conserved phenylalanine or tryptophan at its end. V is TRBV11-2 and J is TRBJ2-3; possibly TRBD2 for D (6 bases). The CDR3 has 15 residues. The V gene's germline CDR1 is SGHAT and CDR2 FQNNGV. CDR3: CVSSPDSGGADTQYL. For the CDR3, the DNA is TGTGTCAGCAGCCCAGACTCAGGCGGGGCCGATACGCAGTATCTT.

Concerning this clonotype: This could be a read error, since a much larger clone is one nucleotide away. The chain links TRBV7-3 to TRBJ2-5, with D maybe TRBD2 (5 bases). V gave up 0 bases and J gave up 5 bases, with 10 bases separating them. CDR1 and CDR2 from the germline V gene are SGHTA and FQGTGA. The CDR3 totals 14 residues. The DNA of the CDR3 is TGTGCCAGCAGCTTAACCGCACGGAGGGAGACCCAGTACTTC. Translated: CASSLTARRETQYF.

Note on this clonotype: The junction departs from germline at one end; a sequencing error may be responsible. The chain carries TRBV29-1 and TRBJ2-7; D uncertain. Germline-derived CDR1 and CDR2 are SQVTM and ANQGSEA. This CDR3 comprises 12 residues. The CDR3 sequence is CSVESAPCEQYF. CDR3 DNA: TGCAGCGTTGAATCAGCCCCCTGCGAGCAGTATTTC.

In the case of this clonotype: Its ends do not fully match the called genes, so a read error is possible. The chain has TRBV6-1 and TRBJ2-7, with TRBD1 matching 9 bases. There are 14 residues in the CDR3. Per the germline V gene, CDR1 is MNHNS and CDR2 is SASEGT. The DNA of the CDR3 is TGTGCCAACAGTACCGGGACAGGGCCCTACGAGCCGTACTTC. Translated, it gives CANSTGTGPYEPYF.

Turning to this clonotype: One end of the junction is discordant with germline, which a read error may explain. The J gene is TRBJ2-3, the V gene TRBV10-3; TRBD1 matches at 8 bases. Germline V gene data show CDR1 as ENHRY and CDR2 as SYGVKD. The CDR3 runs to 16 residues. The CDR3: CAISESSDRGTGTQYF. The CDR3 nucleotides are TGTGCCATCAGTGAGTCCTCAGACAGGGGCACAGGTACGCAGTATTTT.

About this clonotype itself: This is likely a read error, given that the CDR3 carries no conserved phenylalanine or tryptophan at its end. J is TRBJ2-5 and V is TRBV29-1; 7 nucleotides line up with TRBD2. Germline V gene lookup returns CDR1 SQVTM and CDR2 ANQGSEA. This CDR3 has 16 residues. The CDR3 here is CSVKPGGLVLEESQYL. For the CDR3, the DNA is TGCAGCGTTAAACCTGGAGGACTAGTCCTGGAAGAGAGCCAGTACCTC.

This clonotype came up once. Germline is not matched at one junction end, which may reflect a read error. This chain connects TRBV11-1 to TRBJ2-3; maybe TRBD1 (5 bases). Germline CDR1 SGHAT, CDR2 FQDESV (reference sequence). The CDR3 consists of 13 residues. The CDR3 sequence: CVNSFIGTGTQYF. In DNA form, the CDR3 reads TGTGTCAACAGCTTTATTGGTACAGGTACGCAGTATTTT.

The genes are TRBV7-2 and TRBJ2-2; D possibly corresponds to TRBD2 (6 bases). Trimming stripped 8 bases from V and 6 bases from J, with 16 bases between. The CDR3 is 14 residues long. The V gene's germline CDR1 is SGHTA and CDR2 FQGNSA. The CDR3 protein is CASFRISGSGELFF. As DNA, the CDR3 is TGTGCCAGCTTCCGGATCAGCGGGTCCGGGGAGCTGTTTTTT.

This clonotype was found a few times. One end of the junction is discordant with germline, which a read error may explain. This chain uses TRBV4-1 with TRBJ2-1; 8 bases fit TRBD2. Per the germline V gene, CDR1 is MGHRA and CDR2 is YSYEKL. The CDR3 contains 16 residues. The DNA for the CDR3 is TGCGCTAGCATCCAAGCGAGTGGCGGGAGGTACAATGAGCAGTTCTTC. Translated: CASIQASGGRYNEQFF.

The chain is built from TRBV11-3 and TRBJ2-1; D unresolved. This CDR3 has 14 residues. Germline CDR1 and CDR2: SGHNT and YENEEA. CDR3 coding DNA: TGTGTCAATAGCTTAGGCGTCTCGAACAATGAGCAGTTCTTC. Its protein product is CVNSLGVSNNEQFF.

This clonotype is labeled as medium-sized. The chain recombines TRBV6-1 with TRBJ2-3; the D is unclear. V was pared by 3 bases and J by 10 bases, with 14 bases between. This CDR3 is 13 amino acids long. CDR1 is MNHNS and CDR2 is SASEGT in the germline V gene. The CDR3 loop is CASSDGVDSPQYF. As DNA, the CDR3 is TGTGCCAGCAGTGACGGTGTAGATTCTCCGCAGTATTTT.

Of note for this clonotype: Germline is not matched at one junction end, which may reflect a read error. The chain combines TRBV11-2 with TRBJ2-7, with 10 bases matching TRBD2. Germline CDR1 and CDR2: SGHAT and FQNNGV. CDR3 size: 15 residues. The CDR3 DNA reads TGTACCAGTAGCTTAGGAGCTAGCGGGAGCCACGAGCAGTACTTC. The encoded protein is CTSSLGASGSHEQYF.

This clonotype was seen only once. A read error may produce the germline difference seen at one junction end. This chain joins TRBV6-5 and TRBJ1-4, with no clear D. Germline CDR1 is MNHEY and CDR2 is SVGAGI. This CDR3 is built from 14 residues. The CDR3 is CTSSRAASNGKLFF. For the CDR3, the DNA is TGTACCAGCAGTAGGGCAGCTTCTAATGGAAAACTGTTTTTT.

The chain combines TRBV6-5 with TRBJ2-1; D is ambiguous. Deletions cut 5 bases from V and 8 bases from J, with 16 bases between. Germline loops: CDR1 MNHEY, CDR2 SVGAGI. The CDR3 totals 14 residues. CDR3 region: CASSRQVDYDEQFF. In nucleotides, the CDR3 is TGTGCCAGCAGTCGACAAGTGGATTACGATGAGCAGTTCTTC.

CDR3 nucleotides: TGTGCCAGCACCTTACTCGACGGGAGCTACAATGAGCAGTTCTTC. Amino acid sequence: CASTLLDGSYNEQFF. The rearrangement links TRBV6-2 or TRBV6-3 to TRBJ2-1; the D gene is possibly TRBD2 (6 bases). V lost 7 bases and J lost 3, with 16 bases in between. The CDR3 is 15 amino acids. Germline loops: CDR1 MNHEY, CDR2 SVGEGT.

The rearrangement links TRBV5-4 to TRBJ2-7; D possibly corresponds to TRBD1 (5 bases). Between the trimmed V and J ends, which lost 4 bases and 6 bases, there was a span of 17 bases. CDR1 is SGHNT, CDR2 YYREEE, per germline (reference sequence). This CDR3 contains 14 residues. CDR3 sequence reads: CASSGAEWAPEQYF. CDR3 nucleotides: TGTGCCAGCAGCGGGGCGGAGTGGGCCCCCGAGCAGTACTTC. Based on the CDR3 plus reference TRBV5-4 and TRBJ2-7, the full variable domain is ETGVTQSPTHLIKTRGQQVTLRCSSQSGHNTVSWYQQALGQGPQFIFQYYREEENGRGNFPPRFSGLQFPNYSSELNVNALELDDSALYLCASSGAEWAPEQYFGPGTRLTVT.

With regard to this clonotype: Given a much more abundant clone one base away, this may be a read error. V usage is TRBV24-1 and J usage is TRBJ2-1, with D possibly TRBD2 on 5 matching bases. There are 16 residues in the CDR3. Trimming cost V 4 bases and J 0 bases, with 12 bases left between them. The V gene's germline CDR1 is KGHDR and CDR2 SFDVKD. In DNA form, the CDR3 reads TGTGCCACCAGTGACGTTAGAGGGAGCTCCTACAATGAGCAGTTCTTC. Protein: CATSDVRGSSYNEQFF.

This clonotype was recorded a few times. As the CDR3 is not closed by the conserved phenylalanine or tryptophan, this likely results from a read error. This chain uses TRBV4-2 with TRBJ1-2, with 7 bases identical to TRBD1. The CDR3 consists of 18 residues. CDR1 LGHNA and CDR2 YNFKEQ come from the germline V gene. The CDR3 region is CASSRSSRGGGASYGYTS. CDR3 coding DNA: TGTGCCAGTAGCCGATCGTCCAGGGGGGGGGGCGCGTCCTATGGCTACACCTCC.

With regard to this clonotype: A read error is possible here, since a much larger clone lies one base away. The chain is built from TRBV7-3 and TRBJ2-7; the match to TRBD2 covers 11 bases. V was clipped by 6 bases and J by 2 bases; unmatched bases: 6. The CDR3 contains 15 residues. Per the germline V gene, CDR1 is SGHTA and CDR2 is FQGTGA. The CDR3 sequence: CASSPVSGRAYEQYF. CDR3 bases: TGTGCCAGCAGTCCCGTTAGCGGGAGGGCCTACGAGCAGTACTTC. The variable domain in full, completed from reference TRBV7-3 and TRBJ2-7, reads GAGVSQTPSNKVTEKGKYVELRCDPISGHTALYWYRQSLGQGPEFLIYFQGTGAADDSGLPNDRFFAVRPEGSVSTLKIQRTERGDSAVYLCASSPVSGRAYEQYFGPGTRLTVT.